A single sample is the source of the 32 T cell receptor beta chains below, sequenced in a study of monozygotic twins with inflammatory bowel disease. TCRdb re-called the 5' RACE reads and catalogs CDR3 proteins one per entry, DNA excluded. The sample includes approximately 330,000 distinct CDR3 sequences. The sequenced material came from blood. These receptors were obtained from a human donor with ulcerative colitis or Crohn's disease, or a healthy co-twin of an affected twin (not recorded which).

The J gene is TRBJ2-1, the V gene TRBV11-2. Germline CDR1 is SGHAT and CDR2 is FQNNGV. The CDR3 extends over 14 amino acids. CDR3 in amino acids: CASSLTNSYNEQFF. Using reference TRBV11-2 and TRBJ2-1 for the parts outside the CDR3, the full variable domain is EAGVAQSPRYKIIEKRQSVAFWCNPISGHATLYWYQQILGQGPKLLIQFQNNGVVDDSQLPKDRFSAERLKGVDSTLKIQPAKLEDSAVYLCASSLTNSYNEQFFGPGTRLTVL.

The chain is built from TRBV2 and TRBJ2-1; TCRdb reports TRBD2, a call that lacks DNA to check it against. CDR1 and CDR2 from the germline V gene are SNHLY and FYNNEI. The CDR3 runs 15 residues. The CDR3 sequence: CASLGVGGDFNEQFF.

The rearrangement uses TRBV15 and TRBJ2-7; TCRdb selects TRBD1, and the lack of DNA leaves this call unchecked. Germline V gene sequence: CDR1 LNHNV, CDR2 YYDKDF (reference sequence). CDR3 size: 14 residues. The CDR3 loop is CATTPGQEAYEQYF.

The chain uses TRBV7-2 and TRBJ2-7; TCRdb proposes TRBD1, but this gene call is untestable without DNA. This CDR3 comprises 14 residues. Germline values: CDR1 SGHTA, CDR2 FQGNSA. This CDR3 is CASSTGGISYEQYF.

The rearrangement joins TRBV14 to TRBJ2-7. The CDR3 is 15 amino acids. In germline, CDR1 is SGHDN, CDR2 FVKESK. The CDR3 is CASSHEGFGTYEQYF.

The chain uses TRBV9 and TRBJ2-7; as DNA is missing, the TRBD1 call by TCRdb cannot be tested. There are 15 residues in the CDR3. The V gene's germline CDR1 is SGDLS and CDR2 YYNGEE. This chain's CDR3 is CASSVDPGTTYEQYF.

The genes are TRBV5-1 and TRBJ2-7; the TCRdb call, TRBD1, lacks DNA for checking. From germline, CDR1 is SGHRS and CDR2 YFSETQ. There are 16 residues in the CDR3. The CDR3 sequence: CASSAPPGTGIYEQYF.

The chain's CDR3 is CASSGGIGGGVFSGNTIYF. V gene TRBV21-1 combines with J gene TRBJ1-3. TRBV21-1 is reported as a pseudogene. The CDR3 has 19 amino acids.

The chain recombines TRBV19 with TRBJ1-4; TCRdb lists TRBD1, though no DNA is available to test this call. Germline CDR1 and CDR2: LNHDA and SQIVND (reference sequence). The CDR3 covers 16 residues. The CDR3 region is CASSRQGASTNEKLFF.

The chain is built from TRBV7-2 and TRBJ1-2. There are 14 residues in the CDR3. The germline V gene encodes CDR1 SGHTA and CDR2 FQGNSA. CDR3 amino acids: CASSPTTENYGYTF.

CDR3 amino acids: CASSSGDRDSGELFF. The rearrangement links TRBV7-9 to TRBJ2-2; TCRdb gives TRBD1 as the D gene, but with no DNA this cannot be confirmed. The CDR3 is made up of 15 amino acids. Germline values: CDR1 SEHNR, CDR2 FQNEAQ (reference sequence).

The chain uses TRBV27 and TRBJ2-2. Germline V lookup: CDR1 MNHEY, CDR2 SMNVEV (reference sequence). The CDR3 is made up of 11 amino acids. The CDR3 reads CASHGSGELFF.

The gene calls are TRBV20-1 and TRBJ2-2; checking the TCRdb D call of TRBD1 is not possible without DNA. The CDR3 covers 13 residues. Germline CDR1 reads DFQATT; CDR2 reads SNEGSKA (reference sequence). CDR3 amino acids: CSARFAGVRELFF.

V is TRBV6-5 and J is TRBJ2-5; TCRdb gives TRBD2 as the D gene, but with no DNA this cannot be confirmed. The CDR3 spans 16 residues. CDR1 MNHEY and CDR2 SVGAGI come from the germline V gene. CDR3 amino acids: CASSYTRTSGLETQYF.

The gene calls are TRBV10-3 and TRBJ2-7; the D call of TRBD2 rests on TCRdb alone, since no DNA is present to check it. Germline V gene lookup returns CDR1 ENHRY and CDR2 SYGVKD. The CDR3 runs 14 residues. This chain's CDR3 is CAISAGGGSYEQYF.

V usage is TRBV5-1 and J usage is TRBJ2-1; TCRdb names TRBD2, which stays unverified in the absence of DNA. CDR1 SGHRS and CDR2 YFSETQ come from the germline V gene. The CDR3 totals 19 residues. The CDR3 here is CASSIPGTSGRASYNEQFF.

The chain combines TRBV30 with TRBJ2-5; the TCRdb D gene call, TRBD2, has no DNA to confirm it. Germline V CDR1 and CDR2: GTSNPN, SVGIG (reference sequence). This CDR3 comprises 13 residues. CDR3 protein: CACKQGGQETQYF.

The genes are TRBV7-9 and TRBJ2-5. This CDR3 has 13 amino acids. Looked up from germline, CDR1 is SEHNR and CDR2 is FQNEAQ (reference sequence). The CDR3 spells CASSPPNQETQYF.

The chain carries TRBV10-3 and TRBJ2-4. This CDR3 contains 18 residues. CDR1 is ENHRY, CDR2 SYGVKD, per germline. This chain's CDR3 is CAISESALESVAKNIQYF.

The chain carries TRBV9 and TRBJ2-5. Germline values: CDR1 SGDLS, CDR2 YYNGEE. The CDR3 is 14 residues long. CDR3 loop: CASSVTPVQETQYF.

V and J are TRBV30 and TRBJ2-5. The CDR3 loop spans 13 amino acids. Germline lookup yields CDR1 GTSNPN and CDR2 SVGIG (reference sequence). The CDR3 reads CAWSELTWETQYF.

The chain combines TRBV18 with TRBJ2-7; the D call of TRBD1 rests on TCRdb alone, since no DNA is present to check it. Germline V gene sequence: CDR1 KGHSH, CDR2 LQKENI. The CDR3 length is 16 residues. CDR3 loop: CASSPPGTGVLYEQYF.

CDR3 sequence: CASSLRTGKTEGYTF. The chain is built from TRBV7-2 and TRBJ1-2; TCRdb selects TRBD1, and the lack of DNA leaves this call unchecked. The CDR3 is 15 residues long. Germline CDR1 SGHTA, CDR2 FQGNSA.

This sequence joins TRBV11-2 and TRBJ2-5; TCRdb's D gene call, TRBD2, goes unchecked for lack of DNA. The CDR3 extends over 19 amino acids. Germline V CDR1 and CDR2: SGHAT, FQNNGV. CDR3 in amino acids: CASSLGQLILAGGLGTQYF.

J is TRBJ1-6 and V is TRBV7-2; TCRdb outputs TRBD1, but without DNA this stays unchecked. The length of the CDR3 is 16 residues. From germline, CDR1 is SGHTA and CDR2 FQGNSA. The CDR3 protein is CASSLMLDRGLSPLHF.

The chain is built from TRBV6-2 or TRBV6-3 and TRBJ1-1. The V gene's germline CDR1 is MNHEY and CDR2 SVGEGT. This CDR3 has 14 amino acids. The CDR3 here is CASSYDVQNTEAFF.

This sequence joins TRBV14 and TRBJ1-6. Germline CDR1 SGHDN, CDR2 FVKESK. The CDR3 runs to 18 residues. CDR3: CASSQARRFSSYNSPLHF.

This chain links TRBV5-4 with TRBJ2-2. The CDR3 is made up of 15 amino acids. Per the germline V gene, CDR1 is SGHNT and CDR2 is YYREEE (reference sequence). The chain's CDR3 is CASSLGTKNTGELFF.

This chain uses TRBV28 with TRBJ2-7; the TCRdb call, TRBD2, lacks DNA for checking. Germline loops: CDR1 MDHEN, CDR2 SYDVKM. The CDR3 spans 16 residues. The CDR3 region is CASSRSGTRFRDEQYF. Full variable domain (missing parts from reference TRBV28 and TRBJ2-7): DVKVTQSSRYLVKRTGEKVFLECVQDMDHENMFWYRQDPGLGLRLIYFSYDVKMKEKGDIPEGYSVSREKKERFSLILESASTNQTSMYLCASSRSGTRFRDEQYFGPGTRLTVT.

The chain employs TRBV5-5 and TRBJ2-5; TCRdb's D call of TRBD1 is untestable without DNA. CDR3 length: 14 residues. Germline CDR1 and CDR2: SGHKS and YYEKEE (reference sequence). The chain's CDR3 is CASSLQGRTNTQYF.

The chain uses TRBV20-1 and TRBJ1-2. Germline CDR1 is DFQATT and CDR2 is SNEGSKA (reference sequence). This CDR3 spans 16 amino acids. CDR3 loop: CSANQASNGGVGGYTF.

This chain uses TRBV20-1 with TRBJ2-7; TCRdb's D call, TRBD1, is unchecked because there is no DNA. This CDR3 is built from 14 residues. In germline, CDR1 is DFQATT, CDR2 SNEGSKA (reference sequence). The CDR3 loop is CSARDLAVTYEQYF.